This is a list of T cell receptor beta chains from one sample in a study of blood T cell repertoires in COVID-19. The protocol was immunoSEQ multiplex PCR, while the TCRdb copy is restricted to in-frame clones and leaves out a portion. The profile shows over 25,000 clones, about 92% of them singletons. The source material was peripheral blood. The source of these receptors is a man in his 70s with active or convalescent COVID-19. Each CDR3 is given with its conserved first and last residue. A D gene is named only where the DNA matches it firmly. Not every row has a clone size; where given, it reads once, few, many or a size class.

clone_size d_call j_call v_call cdr3_nt cdr3_aa
. . TRBJ1-6 TRBV5-4 TGTGCCAGCAGCTATCTAGTCGCGGATTCACCCCTCCACTTT CASSYLVADSPLHF
. . TRBJ1-1 TRBV28 TGTGCCAGCAGTCTTCTGACAGCGAACACTGAAGCTTTCTTT CASSLLTANTEAFF
. . TRBJ2-1 TRBV24-1 TGTGCCACCAGTGACCCCGACGGAGGGCCTAGCAATGAGCAGTTCTTC CATSDPDGGPSNEQFF
. . TRBJ2-5 TRBV5-1 TGCGCCAGCAGCTTGGCTCCGCCAGGGGCTGGGGAGACCCAGTACTTC CASSLAPPGAGETQYF
. TRBD1 TRBJ1-2 TRBV28 TGTGCCAGCAACCTGGGACAGGGGAAGGTCTATGGCTACACCTTC CASNLGQGKVYGYTF
few . TRBJ2-2 TRBV6-2/TRBV6-3 TGTGCCAGCAGTGCACAGCCCGGGGAGCTGTTTTTT CASSAQPGELFF
. TRBD1 TRBJ2-5 TRBV19 TGTGCCAGTTCCCAAGGGGACAGGGGGAGGACCCAGTACTTC CASSQGDRGRTQYF
. . TRBJ1-1 TRBV7-3 TGTGCCAGCAGCCAAATCGCAGGCCACACTGAAGCTTTCTTT CASSQIAGHTEAFF
. . TRBJ1-4 TRBV4-1 TGCGCCAGCAGCCAAGTACAAGGAGAGCAACTGTTTTTT CASSQVQGEQLFF
once TRBD1 TRBJ1-5 TRBV27 TGTGCCAGCAGGCGGGACAGGGGGTTGGCTCAGCCCCAGCATTTT CASRRDRGLAQPQHF
. TRBD1 TRBJ2-7 TRBV9 TGTGCCAGCAGCGCAGGGGGCTCTTCCTACGAGCAGTACTTC CASSAGGSSYEQYF
. TRBD1 TRBJ1-1 TRBV29-1 TGCAGCGTCGATCGGGACAGGGGTTACACTGAAGCTTTCTTT CSVDRDRGYTEAFF
. . TRBJ1-2 TRBV5-1 TGCGCCAGCAGCTCGGAGTTCGGTCGGGGTGGACGGACAGAGTATGGCTACACCTTC CASSSEFGRGGRTEYGYTF
. TRBD1 TRBJ1-6 TRBV4-2 TGTGCCAGCAGGTCTGGATGGCAGGGGGATTCACCCCTCCACTTT CASRSGWQGDSPLHF
. . TRBJ2-1 TRBV2 TGTGCCAGCAGTGAACAGGGGACGGTCAATGAGCAGTTCTTC CASSEQGTVNEQFF
. . TRBJ2-3 TRBV9 TGTGCCAGCAGCGTACAATCACGGCGGGGTGCAGATACGCAGTATTTT CASSVQSRRGADTQYF
. TRBD2 TRBJ2-1 TRBV9 TGTGCCAGCAGCCCTAGCGGGGGGGCTTACAATGAGCAGTTCTTC CASSPSGGAYNEQFF
. . TRBJ2-2 TRBV6-6 TGTGCCAGCAGTCGAAAGCTCCCTGGACAGCCCAACACCGGGGAGCTGTTTTTT CASSRKLPGQPNTGELFF
. . TRBJ1-1 TRBV29-1 TGCAGCGTTGGGGCAGGGAGGGCTAACACTGAAGCTTTCTTT CSVGAGRANTEAFF
. . TRBJ1-5 TRBV11-2 TGTGCCAGCAGCCAGAATAATCAGCCCCAGCATTTT CASSQNNQPQHF
. . TRBJ2-1 TRBV28 TGTGCCAGCAGTTTCTGGAGCCAATACAATGAGCAGTTCTTC CASSFWSQYNEQFF
. . TRBJ1-2 TRBV24-1 TGTGCCACCAGTGACTCCGATGGCTACACCTTC CATSDSDGYTF
once . TRBJ2-3 TRBV9 TGTGCCAGCAGCCCCATAGCAGGGGTAGATACGCAGTATTTT CASSPIAGVDTQYF
. TRBD1 TRBJ1-2 TRBV7-2 TGTGCCAGCAGCTTAGGGCCCCTTCGACAGGGGGAGGAGGTTGGCTACACCTTC CASSLGPLRQGEEVGYTF
. . TRBJ2-3 TRBV7-8 TGTGCCAGCAGCTTGCTGGGCCCCAGCACAGATACGCAGTATTTT CASSLLGPSTDTQYF
. . TRBJ1-1 TRBV25-1 TGTGCCAGCAGTGAAGAGATGAACACTGAAGCTTTCTTT CASSEEMNTEAFF
. . TRBJ1-6 TRBV6-6 TGTGCCAGCAGTTACTCAACAACTTCACCCCTCCACTTT CASSYSTTSPLHF
. TRBD1 TRBJ1-1 TRBV18 TGTGCCAGCTCACTAAGACAGGGGGTAAGAGGCACTGAAGCTTTCTTT CASSLRQGVRGTEAFF
few . TRBJ2-1 TRBV6-2/TRBV6-3 TGTGCCAGCAGTTCTCCGGACTCATACAATGAGCAGTTCTTC CASSSPDSYNEQFF
. TRBD2 TRBJ2-7 TRBV9 TGTGCCAGCAGCGTAGAGGGCGGGGGGACCCACGAGCAGTACTTC CASSVEGGGTHEQYF
. TRBD1 TRBJ1-6 TRBV28 TGTGCCAGCAAAGACAGGGGGCGTGGGGAAAATAATTCACCCCTCCACTTT CASKDRGRGENNSPLHF
. . TRBJ1-4 TRBV30 TGTGCCTGGAGTGACCGGGGTGGAAAACTGTTTTTT CAWSDRGGKLFF
. TRBD1 TRBJ2-7 TRBV5-4 TGTGCCAGCAGCTTGGGCAGGGGGAACTACGAGCAGTACTTC CASSLGRGNYEQYF
. TRBD1 TRBJ1-2 TRBV11-2 TGTGCCAGCAGCGCCGTCGGGACAGGTGGTCGGGGCTACACCTTC CASSAVGTGGRGYTF
. . TRBJ1-5 TRBV18 TGTGCCAGCTCACCGACAGTAACTGGTTCTCAGCCCCAGCATTTT CASSPTVTGSQPQHF
. TRBD1 TRBJ1-2 TRBV27 TGTGCCAGCAGTCCATCGACAGGGGGCGTTTATGGCTACACCTTC CASSPSTGGVYGYTF
. TRBD1 TRBJ1-2 TRBV6-6 TGTGCCAGCAGTCGCGACAGGGGGCATGGCTACACCTTC CASSRDRGHGYTF